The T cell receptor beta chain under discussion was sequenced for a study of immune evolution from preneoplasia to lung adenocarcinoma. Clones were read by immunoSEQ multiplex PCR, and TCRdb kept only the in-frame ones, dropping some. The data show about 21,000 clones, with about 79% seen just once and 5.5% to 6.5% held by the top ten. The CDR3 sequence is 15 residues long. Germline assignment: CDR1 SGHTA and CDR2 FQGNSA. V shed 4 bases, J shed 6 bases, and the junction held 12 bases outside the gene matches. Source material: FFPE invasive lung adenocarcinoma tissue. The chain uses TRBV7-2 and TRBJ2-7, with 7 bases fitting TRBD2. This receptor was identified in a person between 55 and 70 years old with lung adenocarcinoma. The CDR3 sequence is CASSSLERERSEQYF. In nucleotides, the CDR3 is TGTGCCAGCAGCTCCCTCGAGCGGGAACGAAGCGAGCAGTACTTC.